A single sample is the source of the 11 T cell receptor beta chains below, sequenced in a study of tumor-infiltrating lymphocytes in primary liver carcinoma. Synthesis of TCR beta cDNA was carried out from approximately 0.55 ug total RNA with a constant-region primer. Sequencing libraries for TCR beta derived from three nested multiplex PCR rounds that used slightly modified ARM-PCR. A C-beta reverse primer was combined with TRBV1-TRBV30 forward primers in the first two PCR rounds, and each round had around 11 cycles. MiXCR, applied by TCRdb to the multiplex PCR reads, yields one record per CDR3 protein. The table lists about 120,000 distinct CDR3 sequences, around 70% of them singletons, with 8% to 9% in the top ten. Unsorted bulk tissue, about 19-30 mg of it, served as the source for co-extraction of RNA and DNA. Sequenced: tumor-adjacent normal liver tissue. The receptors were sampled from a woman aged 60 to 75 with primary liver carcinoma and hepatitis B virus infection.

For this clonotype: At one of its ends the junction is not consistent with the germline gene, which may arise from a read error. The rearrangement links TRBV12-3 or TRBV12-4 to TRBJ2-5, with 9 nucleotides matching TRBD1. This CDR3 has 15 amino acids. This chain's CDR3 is CVSTAGTGLKETQYF. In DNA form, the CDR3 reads TGTGTCAGCACCGCCGGGACAGGGCTGAAGGAGACCCAGTACTTC.

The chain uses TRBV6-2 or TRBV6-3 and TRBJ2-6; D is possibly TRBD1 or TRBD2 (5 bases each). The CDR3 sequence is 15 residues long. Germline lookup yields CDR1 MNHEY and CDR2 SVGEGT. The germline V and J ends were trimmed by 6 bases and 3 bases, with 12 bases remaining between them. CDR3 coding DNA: TGTGCCAGCAGCCCCCGGGGCGGTGGGGCCAACGTCCTGACTTTC. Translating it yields CASSPRGGGANVLTF.

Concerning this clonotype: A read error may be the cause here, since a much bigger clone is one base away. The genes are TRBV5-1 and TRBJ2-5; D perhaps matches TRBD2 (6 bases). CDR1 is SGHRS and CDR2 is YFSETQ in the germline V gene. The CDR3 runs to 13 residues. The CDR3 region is CASSRQGGETRYF. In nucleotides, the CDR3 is TGCGCCAGCAGTCGCCAAGGAGGGGAGACCCGGTACTTC.

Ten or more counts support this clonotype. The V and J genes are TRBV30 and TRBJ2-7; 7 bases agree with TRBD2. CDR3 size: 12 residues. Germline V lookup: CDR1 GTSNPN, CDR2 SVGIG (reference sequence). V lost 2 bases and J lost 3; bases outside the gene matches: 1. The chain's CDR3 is CAWSPGGYEQYF. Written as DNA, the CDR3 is TGTGCCTGGAGTCCGGGAGGCTACGAGCAGTACTTC. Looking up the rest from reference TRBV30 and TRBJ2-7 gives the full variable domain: SQTIHQWPATLVQPVGSPLSLECTVEGTSNPNLYWYRQAAGRGLQLLFYSVGIGQISSEVPQNLSASRPQDRQFILSSKKLLLSDSGFYLCAWSPGGYEQYFGPGTRLTVT.

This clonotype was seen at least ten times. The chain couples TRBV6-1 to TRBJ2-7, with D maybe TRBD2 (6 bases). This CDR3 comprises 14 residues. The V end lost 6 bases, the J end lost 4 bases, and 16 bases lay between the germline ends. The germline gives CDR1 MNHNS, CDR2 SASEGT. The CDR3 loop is CASSGQRANYEQYF. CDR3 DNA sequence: TGTGCCAGCAGCGGCCAGCGGGCGAATTACGAGCAGTACTTC.

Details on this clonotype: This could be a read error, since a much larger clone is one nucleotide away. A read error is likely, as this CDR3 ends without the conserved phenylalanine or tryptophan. The DNA of the CDR3 is TGTGCCACCAGCGAGGGAAGGGGCGAGGCCAACGTCCTGACTTCC. Translation gives CATSEGRGEANVLTS. The rearrangement uses TRBV24-1 and TRBJ2-6; the D call may be TRBD1 or TRBD2 (5 bases each). The CDR3 length is 15 residues. V lost 7 bases and J 6 bases, leaving 15 bases between the germline ends. Germline V CDR1 and CDR2: KGHDR, SFDVKD.

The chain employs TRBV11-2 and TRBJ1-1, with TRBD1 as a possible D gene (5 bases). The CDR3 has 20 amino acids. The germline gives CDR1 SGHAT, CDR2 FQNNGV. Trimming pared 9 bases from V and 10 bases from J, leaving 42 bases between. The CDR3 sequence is CASSPHQHGHLRLWGYAAFF. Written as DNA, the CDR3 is TGTGCCAGTAGCCCACATCAGCACGGACACCTTCGCCTTTGGGGCTATGCAGCTTTCTTT.

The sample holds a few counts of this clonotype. The CDR3 DNA is TGTGCCAGCAGCTGGGACGGACCTCCCTACGAGCAGTACTTC. Protein sequence: CASSWDGPPYEQYF. V usage is TRBV11-2 and J usage is TRBJ2-7; D tentatively fits TRBD1 or TRBD2 (5 bases each). This CDR3 has 14 residues. The germline V gene encodes CDR1 SGHAT and CDR2 FQNNGV. V was clipped by 4 bases and J by 2 bases, with 12 bases between them.

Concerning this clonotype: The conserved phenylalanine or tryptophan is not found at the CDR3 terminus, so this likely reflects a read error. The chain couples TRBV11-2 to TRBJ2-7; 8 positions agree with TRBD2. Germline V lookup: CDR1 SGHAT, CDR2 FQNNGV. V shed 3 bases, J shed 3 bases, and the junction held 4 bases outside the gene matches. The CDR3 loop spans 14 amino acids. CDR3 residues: CASSLGLAGYEQYP. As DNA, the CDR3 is TGTGCCAGCAGCTTGGGTCTAGCGGGCTACGAGCAGTACCCC.

Written as DNA, the CDR3 is TGTGCCAGCAGTCGAAGGGATCGTACTAGCACAGATACGCAGTATTTT. Protein: CASSRRDRTSTDTQYF. The chain joins TRBV11-2 to TRBJ2-3; no clear D. This CDR3 is 16 amino acids long. Germline CDR1 is SGHAT and CDR2 is FQNNGV. The V end lost 6 bases, the J end lost 0 bases, and 16 bases lay between the germline ends.

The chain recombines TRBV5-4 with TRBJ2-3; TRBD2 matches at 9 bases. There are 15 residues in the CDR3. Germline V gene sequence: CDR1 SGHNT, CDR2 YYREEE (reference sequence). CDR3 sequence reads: CGSSFLASGTDTQYF. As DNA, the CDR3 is TGTGGTAGCAGCTTTCTGGCTAGCGGGACGGATACGCAGTATTTT.